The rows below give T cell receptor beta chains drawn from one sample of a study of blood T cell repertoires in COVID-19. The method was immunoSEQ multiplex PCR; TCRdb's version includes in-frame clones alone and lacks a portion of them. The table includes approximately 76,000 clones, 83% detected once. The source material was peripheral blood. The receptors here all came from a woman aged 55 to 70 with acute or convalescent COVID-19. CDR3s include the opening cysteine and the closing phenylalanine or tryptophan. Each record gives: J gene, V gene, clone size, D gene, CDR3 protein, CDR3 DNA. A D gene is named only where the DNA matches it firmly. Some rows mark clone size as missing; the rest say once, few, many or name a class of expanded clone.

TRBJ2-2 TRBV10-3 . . CAISESGLGAGELFF TGTGCCATCAGTGAGTCTGGTCTAGGGGCCGGGGAGCTGTTTTTT
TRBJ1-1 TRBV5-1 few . CASSLSGSMNTEAFF TGCGCCAGCAGCTTGTCAGGGTCTATGAACACTGAAGCTTTCTTT
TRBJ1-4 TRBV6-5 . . CASRSGRANEKLFF TGTGCCAGCAGGTCCGGGAGGGCGAATGAAAAACTGTTTTTT
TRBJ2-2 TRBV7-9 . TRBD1 CASRFTGQGGTGELFF TGTGCCAGCAGATTCACGGGACAGGGAGGGACCGGGGAGCTGTTTTTT
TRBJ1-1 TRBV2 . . CASSQGRGEAFF TGTGCCAGCAGTCAGGGGCGCGGTGAAGCTTTCTTT
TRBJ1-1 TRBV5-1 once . CASSLEGVGVNTEAFF TGCGCCAGCAGCTTGGAAGGGGTTGGGGTGAACACTGAAGCTTTCTTT
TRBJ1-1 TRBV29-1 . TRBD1 CSGRQGDTEAFF TGCAGCGGTAGACAGGGCGACACTGAAGCTTTCTTT
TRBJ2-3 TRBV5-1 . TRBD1 CASTPGTDGTDTQYF TGCGCCAGCACCCCCGGGACAGATGGAACAGATACGCAGTATTTT
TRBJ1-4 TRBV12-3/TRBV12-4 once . CASSYAGNEKLFF TGTGCCAGCAGTTACGCGGGGAATGAAAAACTGTTTTTT
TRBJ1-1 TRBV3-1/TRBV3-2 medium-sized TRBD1 CASSRQGADTEAFF TGTGCCAGCAGCCGCCAGGGGGCTGACACTGAAGCTTTCTTT
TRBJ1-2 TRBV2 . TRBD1 CASSVLGQGDGYTF TGTGCCAGCAGTGTGCTGGGACAGGGGGATGGCTACACCTTC
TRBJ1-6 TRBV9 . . CASSKDVARNSPLHF TGTGCCAGCAGCAAAGACGTAGCCCGTAATTCACCCCTCCACTTT
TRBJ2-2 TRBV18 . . CASSFGQNTGELFF TGTGCCAGCTCCTTTGGACAGAACACCGGGGAGCTGTTTTTT
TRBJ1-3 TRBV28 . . CASSPPGHNSGNTIYF TGTGCCAGCAGTCCCCCGGGACATAACTCTGGAAACACCATATATTTT
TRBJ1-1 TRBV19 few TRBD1 CASSTRGRHTEAFF TGTGCCAGTAGTACCAGGGGGCGTCACACTGAAGCTTTCTTT
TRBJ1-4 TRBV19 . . CASSMGREKLFF TGTGCCAGTAGTATGGGGCGTGAAAAACTGTTTTTT
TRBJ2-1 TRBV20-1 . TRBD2 CSASKAGRGYNEQFF TGCAGTGCCAGTAAAGCGGGGAGGGGCTACAATGAGCAGTTCTTC
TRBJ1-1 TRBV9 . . CASSVGSGSFNTEAFF TGTGCCAGCAGCGTAGGCTCAGGGTCGTTCAACACTGAAGCTTTCTTT
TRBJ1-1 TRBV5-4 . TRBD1 CASSFNRGQTEAFF TGTGCCAGCAGCTTTAATAGGGGGCAGACTGAAGCTTTCTTT
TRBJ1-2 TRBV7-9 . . CASSPSADTYGYTF TGTGCCAGCAGCCCCTCGGCAGACACCTATGGCTACACCTTC
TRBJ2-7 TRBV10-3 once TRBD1 CAIRIPDREEQYF TGTGCCATCAGGATACCAGACAGGGAAGAGCAGTACTTC
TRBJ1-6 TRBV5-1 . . CASSPRDGITSPLHF TGCGCCAGCAGCCCGCGCGACGGGATAACTTCACCCCTCCACTTT
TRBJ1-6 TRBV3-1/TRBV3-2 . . CASSGAGTFSPLHF TGTGCCAGCAGCGGGGCGGGAACTTTCTCACCCCTCCACTTT
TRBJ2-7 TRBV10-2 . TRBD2 CASKGNSGVEQYF TGCGCCAGCAAAGGGAATAGCGGGGTCGAGCAGTACTTC
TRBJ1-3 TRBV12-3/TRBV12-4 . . CANRRSGNTIYF TGTGCCAATCGTAGATCTGGAAACACCATATATTTT
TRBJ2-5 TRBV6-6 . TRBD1 CASSYTKTGPQETQYF TGTGCCAGCAGTTACACAAAGACAGGGCCCCAAGAGACCCAGTACTTC
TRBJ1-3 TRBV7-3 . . CASSSQGGATGNTIYF TGTGCCAGCAGCTCCCAAGGGGGAGCAACTGGAAACACCATATATTTT
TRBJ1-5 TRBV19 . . CASRDTGYNQPQHF TGTGCCAGTAGGGACACCGGGTATAATCAGCCCCAGCATTTT
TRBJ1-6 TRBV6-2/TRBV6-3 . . CASSSRQGYSPLHF TGTGCCAGCAGTTCCCGGCAGGGGTATTCACCCCTCCACTTT
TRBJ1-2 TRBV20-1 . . CSAKGVYGYTF TGCAGTGCTAAAGGGGTCTATGGCTACACCTTC
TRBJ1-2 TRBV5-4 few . CASSFLQGDDGYTF TGTGCCAGCAGCTTTTTACAGGGTGATGACGGCTACACCTTC
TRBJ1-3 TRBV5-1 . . CASSSHRAGGNTIYF TGCGCCAGCAGCTCTCACAGGGCCGGAGGAAACACCATATATTTT
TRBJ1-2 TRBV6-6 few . CASTPPARGVGYTF TGTGCCAGCACCCCCCCAGCCAGGGGAGTAGGCTACACCTTC
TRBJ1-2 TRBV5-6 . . CASSLRESSGYTF TGTGCCAGCAGCTTGAGAGAATCGAGCGGCTACACCTTC
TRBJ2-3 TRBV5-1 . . CASRPGRGPTDTQYF TGCGCCAGCAGACCGGGGCGGGGACCCACAGATACGCAGTATTTT
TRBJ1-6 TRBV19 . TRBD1 CASSTRGGVESPLHF TGTGCCAGTAGTACCCGAGGGGGCGTAGAGTCACCCCTCCACTTT
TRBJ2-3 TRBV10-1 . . CASAPGLGSTDTQYF TGCGCCAGCGCCCCGGGACTGGGAAGCACAGATACGCAGTATTTT
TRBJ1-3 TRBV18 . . CASSPSPGSSDTIYF TGTGCCAGCTCACCATCCCCAGGGTCTTCGGACACCATATATTTT
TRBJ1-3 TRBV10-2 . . CASTGGTGNTIYF TGCGCCAGCACCGGGGGGACTGGAAACACCATATATTTT
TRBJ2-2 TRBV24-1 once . CATSVSTVPGELFF TGTGCCACCAGTGTATCGACAGTACCCGGGGAGCTGTTTTTT
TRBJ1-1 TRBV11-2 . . CASSLVTLRVNTEAFF TGTGCCAGCAGCTTAGTAACCCTCCGGGTGAACACTGAAGCTTTCTTT
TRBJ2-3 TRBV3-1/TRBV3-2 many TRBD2 CASSQDRGGETDTQYF TGTGCCAGCAGCCAAGATCGTGGGGGGGAGACAGATACGCAGTATTTT
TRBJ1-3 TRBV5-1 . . CASSLDQGGNTIYF TGCGCCAGCAGCTTGGACCAGGGTGGAAACACCATATATTTT
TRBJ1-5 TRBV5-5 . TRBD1 CASSWGQGSSNQPQHF TGTGCCAGCAGCTGGGGACAGGGAAGCAGCAATCAGCCCCAGCATTTT
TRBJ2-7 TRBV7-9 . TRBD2 CASSPGLAGEQYF TGTGCCAGCAGCCCGGGACTAGCGGGGGAGCAGTACTTC
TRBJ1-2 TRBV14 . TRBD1 CASSPQGVGGYTF TGTGCCAGCAGCCCTCAGGGGGTAGGAGGCTACACCTTC
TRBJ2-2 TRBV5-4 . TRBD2 CASSGRDGFTGELFF TGTGCCAGCAGCGGGAGGGACGGATTCACCGGGGAGCTGTTTTTT
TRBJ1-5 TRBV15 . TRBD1 CATSRGQGASQPQHF TGTGCCACCAGCAGGGGACAGGGGGCATCCCAGCCCCAGCATTTT
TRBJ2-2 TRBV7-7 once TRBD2 CASSLGTLAGSDGELFF TGTGCCAGCAGCTTAGGAACACTAGCGGGGTCGGACGGGGAGCTGTTTTTT
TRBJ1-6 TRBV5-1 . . CASSRISTGSSYNSPLHF TGCGCCAGCAGCCGGATTAGTACTGGGAGCTCCTATAATTCACCCCTCCACTTT
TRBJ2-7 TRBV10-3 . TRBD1 CATGGQASYEQYF TGTGCCACCGGGGGACAGGCCTCCTACGAGCAGTACTTC